This T cell receptor beta chain is from a study of blood T cell repertoires in COVID-19. For the study at large: COVID-19 samples from acute and convalescent phases originated in the United States, Italy and Spain.

V was pared by 4 bases and J by 10 bases, with 11 bases of the junction left unmatched. Germline V gene lookup returns CDR1 SGHRS and CDR2 YFSETQ. The CDR3 runs to 15 residues. Assay used: immunoSEQ multiplex PCR; TCRdb lists only in-frame clones, some missing. The table includes some 150,000 clones, more than 75% detected once. The chain carries TRBV5-1 and TRBJ2-2; 9 bases are a match to TRBD2. The receptor was isolated from a woman between 70 and 85 years old with acute or convalescent COVID-19. The sample taken for sequencing was peripheral blood. The CDR3 DNA is TGCGCCAGCAGCCCCGTAGCGGGGGCGCAGCAGGAGCTGTTTTTT. The encoded protein is CASSPVAGAQQELFF.